This note documents a single T cell receptor beta chain sequence. Its antigen is not known. The data were taken from a study of beta chain features in type 1 diabetes. Findings and limits, study-wide: TCRB CDR3s from Type 1 diabetes patients were moderately but significantly shorter in all four CD4+ subsets.

All of the isolated RNA was reverse transcribed, so expressed TCRB transcripts were sequenced. Only in-frame clones appear in the TCRdb table, and some are missing; sequencing was by immunoSEQ multiplex PCR. Of hundreds of thousands of clones listed, roughly an eighth were seen once; the top ten hold 0.035% to 0.045%. The sequence came from a man aged 18 to 29 with type 1 diabetes. Sequenced sample: naive CD4+ T cells from blood.

Written as DNA, the CDR3 is TGCAGCGTCAAGCGGAGCCTTACAGATACGCAGTATTTT. Translation gives CSVKRSLTDTQYF. The rearrangement links TRBV29-1 to TRBJ2-3; perhaps TRBD2 as D (5 bases). Germline loops: CDR1 SQVTM, CDR2 ANQGSEA. The CDR3 runs 13 residues. Trimming removed 6 bases from V and 3 bases from J, with 13 bases in between.